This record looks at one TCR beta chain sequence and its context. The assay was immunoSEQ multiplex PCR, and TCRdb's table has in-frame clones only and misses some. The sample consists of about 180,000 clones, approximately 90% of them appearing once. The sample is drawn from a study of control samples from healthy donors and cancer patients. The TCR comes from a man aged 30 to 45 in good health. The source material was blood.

The CDR3 here is CASSLNRWNRGSPLHF. CDR3 DNA sequence: TGTGCCAGCAGCTTAAATAGATGGAACCGGGGTTCACCCCTCCACTTT. This chain uses TRBV11-2 with TRBJ1-6; D ambiguous. The CDR3 is 16 residues long. The ends were cut back, 2 bases at V and 9 bases at J, with 17 bases in the middle. CDR1 is SGHAT, CDR2 FQNNGV, per germline.